This T cell receptor (beta chain) was sequenced for a study of regulatory T cells in long-lasting Graves disease. Germline values: CDR1 LNHNV, CDR2 YYDKDF (reference sequence). This CDR3 has 15 amino acids. Trimming took 5 bases from V and 0 from J; bases not matched to a gene: 5. This sample's time point: newly diagnosed GD, antithyroid drugs for less than 3 months. TCR sequences were obtained from RNA taken from PBMCs. Both iRepertoire HTBI primers and Arm-PCR of CDR3 regions were used to build the TCR beta libraries. TCRdb itself ran the multiplex PCR reads through MiXCR, one entry per CDR3 protein. Of roughly 560,000 distinct CDR3 sequences listed, more than 15% are singletons. These data are also associated with another study on T cells in Graves' hyperthyroidism and ophthalmopathy. As that report states: HTBI primers drove first-round RT-PCR of the TCR CDR3.

The chain is built from TRBV15 and TRBJ2-7, with 9 nucleotides matching TRBD2. Sequencing was performed on peripheral blood mononuclear cells (PBMCs), taken at new diagnosis, from a patient treated with antithyroid drugs. This TCR was recovered from a woman aged 40-65 years with Graves disease. The CDR3 nucleotides are TGTGCCACCAGCGCTCTAGCGGGGCTCTCCTACGAGCAGTACTTC. It specifies CATSALAGLSYEQYF.